This is a list of T cell receptor beta chains from one sample in a study of T cell responses to AZD1222 COVID-19 vaccine. Data came from immunoSEQ multiplex PCR; TCRdb stores just in-frame clones and leaves some out. The table includes around 81,000 clones, more than 85% detected once. The sequenced sample was peripheral blood, obtained 28 days after the second AZD1222 dose. These receptor sequences come from an adult who received the AZD1222 COVID-19 vaccine. Both conserved end residues are trimmed from each CDR3. The order of the fields is J gene, clone size, V gene, CDR3 protein. Clone size appears in some rows only: once, few, many, or a class for an expanded clone.

TRBJ2-2,-,TRBV19,ASSQLAGGYTGELF
TRBJ1-6,-,TRBV19,ASNMAGAGTTSPLH
TRBJ2-7,-,TRBV20-1,SAEDSYEQY
TRBJ1-5,-,TRBV6-2/TRBV6-3,ASSPQGNQPQH
TRBJ1-4,-,TRBV10-1,ASSEYLVPSRWGATNEKLF
TRBJ2-4,-,TRBV25-1,ASSEGGGNIQY
TRBJ2-7,-,TRBV7-9,ASSPDPGQGESEQY
TRBJ2-1,-,TRBV3-1/TRBV3-2,ASSQNSLAEINEQF
TRBJ1-5,-,TRBV28,ASRPTGGVRGNQPQH
TRBJ2-1,once,TRBV20-1,SASTPQRRNNEQF
TRBJ2-2,-,TRBV5-1,ASSSRAGSDTGELF
TRBJ1-1,-,TRBV2,ARGAGNTEAF
TRBJ1-1,-,TRBV27,ASSWNRQGNTEAF
TRBJ2-3,-,TRBV4-2,ASSRAGGSDTQY
TRBJ2-1,-,TRBV19,ASSIGQGSWNEQF
TRBJ1-1,few,TRBV7-2,ASSSGQNTEAF
TRBJ2-1,-,TRBV28,ASSFGREGRREQF
TRBJ1-5,few,TRBV28,ASREQGFNQPQH
TRBJ1-2,-,TRBV27,ASSLQGRGYGYT
TRBJ2-1,-,TRBV5-8,ASSWGPFNEQF
TRBJ2-5,-,TRBV7-7,ASSPTHGGTQY
TRBJ2-1,-,TRBV18,ASSPTRLAEQF
TRBJ2-3,-,TRBV11-3,ASSLGTGTSTDTQY
TRBJ1-6,-,TRBV6-5,AGRAGQRALH
TRBJ1-2,-,TRBV2,ASSPHREGYGYT
TRBJ1-1,-,TRBV6-2/TRBV6-3,ASSSSGTGGVRTEAF
TRBJ2-7,-,TRBV7-9,ASSLTPGAYEQY
TRBJ1-2,-,TRBV24-1,ATSDRRQGDYGYT
TRBJ2-7,-,TRBV6-5,ASSYARSYEQY
TRBJ2-7,-,TRBV27,ASSFGQDYEQY
TRBJ1-5,-,TRBV19,ASKEGLGNQPQH
TRBJ1-3,-,TRBV30,AWSGIPSSGNTIY
TRBJ1-2,-,TRBV3-1/TRBV3-2,ASSLSRDTGNYGYT
TRBJ1-2,-,TRBV7-9,ASSFPTGGNYGYT
TRBJ2-7,-,TRBV12-3/TRBV12-4,ASSLGRPKN
TRBJ2-5,-,TRBV11-1,ASSLEWATQETQY
TRBJ2-2,-,TRBV15,ATSARHELGELF
TRBJ2-1,-,TRBV4-3,ASSQDVGEGRF
TRBJ2-5,-,TRBV24-1,ATSDLAGDQETQY
TRBJ1-3,-,TRBV27,ARPDGPLIISGNTIY
TRBJ2-2,-,TRBV10-3,AISERETAVTGELF
TRBJ2-1,-,TRBV3-1/TRBV3-2,ASSPLYSGTYHNEQF
TRBJ2-1,-,TRBV7-2,ASSFLQGPRNEQF
TRBJ2-7,-,TRBV7-2,ASSLVVRTGNSYEQY
TRBJ2-1,-,TRBV5-4,ASSLDHPLDEQF
TRBJ1-4,-,TRBV18,ASSLTDRNEKLF
TRBJ2-2,-,TRBV6-6,ASSLTSGTNTGELF
TRBJ2-7,-,TRBV28,ASSPGLYEQY
TRBJ2-7,-,TRBV5-5,ASSLAWGSYEQY